This T cell receptor beta chain was observed in a study of T cell responses to AZD1222 COVID-19 vaccine. Study-wide findings and caveats: Increased Spike-specific TCR breadth and depth were observed after two AZD1222 doses.

Germline V gene data show CDR1 as SGHDT and CDR2 as YYEEEE. Germline trimming cut 4 bases from V and 2 bases from J; bases unmatched to any gene: 3. The CDR3 spans 15 residues. For this clone: Its specificity is not known.

The protocol was immunoSEQ multiplex PCR, while the TCRdb copy is restricted to in-frame clones and leaves out a portion. The sample records 67,000 or so clones, roughly 84% being singletons. The TCR was taken from an adult in good health. This sequence joins TRBV5-6 and TRBJ2-1; the match to TRBD2 covers 10 bases. The input for sequencing was peripheral blood, taken on day 0 of AZD1222 vaccination. Here the CDR3 reads CASSPSGGAYNEQFF. The CDR3 DNA reads as TGTGCCAGCAGCCCGAGCGGGGGGGCCTACAATGAGCAGTTCTTC.